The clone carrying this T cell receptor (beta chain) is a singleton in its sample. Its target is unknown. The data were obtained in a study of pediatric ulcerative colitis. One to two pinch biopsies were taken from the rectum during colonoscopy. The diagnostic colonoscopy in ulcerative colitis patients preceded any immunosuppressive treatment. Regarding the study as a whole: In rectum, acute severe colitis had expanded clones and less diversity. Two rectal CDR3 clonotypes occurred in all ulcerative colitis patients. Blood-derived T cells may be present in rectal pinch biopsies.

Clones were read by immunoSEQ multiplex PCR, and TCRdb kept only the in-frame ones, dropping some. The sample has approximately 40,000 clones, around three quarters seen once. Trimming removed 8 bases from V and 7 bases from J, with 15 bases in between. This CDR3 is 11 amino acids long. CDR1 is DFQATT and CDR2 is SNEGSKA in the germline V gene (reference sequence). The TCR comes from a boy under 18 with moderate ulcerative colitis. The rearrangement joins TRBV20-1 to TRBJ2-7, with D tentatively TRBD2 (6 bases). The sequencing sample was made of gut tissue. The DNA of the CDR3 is TGCAGTCCAAAGTGGGGGGTTGAGCAGTACTTC. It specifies CSPKWGVEQYF.